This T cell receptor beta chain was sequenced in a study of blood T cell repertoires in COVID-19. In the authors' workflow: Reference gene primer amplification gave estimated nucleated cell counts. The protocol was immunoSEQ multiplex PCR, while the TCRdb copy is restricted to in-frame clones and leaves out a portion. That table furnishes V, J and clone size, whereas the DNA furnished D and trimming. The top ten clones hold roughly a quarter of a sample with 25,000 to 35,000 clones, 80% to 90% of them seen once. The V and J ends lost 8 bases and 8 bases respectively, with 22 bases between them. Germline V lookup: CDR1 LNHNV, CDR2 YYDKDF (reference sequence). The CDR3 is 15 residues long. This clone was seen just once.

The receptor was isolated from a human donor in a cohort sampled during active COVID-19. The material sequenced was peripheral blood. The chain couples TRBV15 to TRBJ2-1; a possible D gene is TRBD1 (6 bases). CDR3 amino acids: CATAPPNSRGYEQFF. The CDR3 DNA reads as TGTGCCACCGCCCCCCCCAACTCGAGGGGGTATGAGCAGTTCTTC.